This TCR beta chain was identified in a study of memory CD4+ T cells and cytomegalovirus serostatus. For the study at large: Of the healthy Belgian adults, eight or nine were CMV seropositive and 20 to 30 seronegative.

In the authors' workflow: Out-of-frame sequences were removed, leaving roughly 2,200,000 distinct TCRbeta sequences. The repertoire was sequenced with immunoSEQ multiplex PCR; TCRdb's copy has only in-frame clones and lacks some. From that table come the V and J calls and clone size; the DNA was used to work out D and trimming. The sample holds some 95,000 clones, 80% seen once. Looked up from germline, CDR1 is SGHTA and CDR2 is FQGTGA. V lost 0 bases and J lost 2, with 12 bases in between. The CDR3 totals 16 residues. The sort gate was single viable CD3+CD4+CD8-CD45RO+ cells for memory CD4+ T cells. CD4+ T cells were isolated by positive magnetic selection.

Input material: memory CD4+ T cells from blood. This receptor was identified in an adult in good health and CMV-seropositive. The chain has TRBV7-3 and TRBJ2-3, with a possible D match to TRBD1 (6 bases). For the CDR3, the DNA is TGTGCCAGCAGCTTAACTTACAGGGCGGACACAGATACGCAGTATTTT. This gives the protein CASSLTYRADTDTQYF.